This T cell receptor beta chain was identified during a study of Ad26.COV2.S vaccination and SARS-CoV-2 variants. Sample treatment: around 19 received Ad26.COV2.S at low or high dose, single or two shots; a few received placebo; per-sample allocation not given. On day 63 after the first injection, vaccine and placebo recipients gave samples. V lost 4 bases to trimming and J lost 4 bases; unmatched junction nucleotides: 15. The CDR3 totals 18 residues. The germline gives CDR1 MNHEY, CDR2 SVGEGT. Method: immunoSEQ multiplex PCR; TCRdb's copy keeps in-frame clones and lacks some. Among around 450,000 clones, about 91% were seen once, and the ten largest hold about 2.5%.

This sequence joins TRBV6-2 or TRBV6-3 and TRBJ2-1; 8 nucleotides align to TRBD1. This sample comprised peripheral blood, obtained in a trial of Ad26.COV2.S vaccine versus placebo. The receptor's source is a person aged 18-65 years who received the Ad26.COV2.S COVID-19 vaccine or a placebo. The CDR3 DNA reads as TGTGCCAGCAGTTTCCTTCTACATGCCGGGACAGGATACAATGAGCAGTTCTTC. Amino acids: CASSFLLHAGTGYNEQFF.